The entry that follows covers one TCR beta chain sequence. Its antigen is undetermined. Here immunoSEQ multiplex PCR was the method, and the copy in TCRdb shows in-frame clones only, minus some. The sample records 30,000 or so clones, roughly two thirds being singletons. This sample is drawn from a study of vaccination effects on CD4 cells after COVID-19. Prior to sequencing, the ViraFEST assay stimulated PBMC with viral peptide pools, which expanded the antigen-specific CD4+ T cells. At the end of 10 days of culture, CD4+ T cells were isolated. None of the vaccinated had previously contracted SARS-CoV-2, and their nucleocapsid antibodies tested negative. Whole-study results and caveats: Only 1 of 255 vaccine-induced clones from healthy vaccinees cross-reacted with common cold coronaviruses.

The source is a human donor who received a COVID-19 vaccine. This specimen consisted of CD4+ T cells from PBMCs cultured with HCoV-229E spike peptides, obtained before COVID-19 vaccination.

The CDR3 loop reads CASSQYTGGGDTGELFF. The DNA of the CDR3 is TGTGCCAGCAGCCAATACACAGGGGGCGGTGACACCGGGGAGCTGTTTTTT. The chain links TRBV7-6 to TRBJ2-2; 9 nucleotides align to TRBD1. Germline assignment: CDR1 SGHVS and CDR2 FNYEAQ. The CDR3 consists of 17 residues. V was pared by 5 bases and J by 3 bases, with 10 bases of the junction left unmatched.